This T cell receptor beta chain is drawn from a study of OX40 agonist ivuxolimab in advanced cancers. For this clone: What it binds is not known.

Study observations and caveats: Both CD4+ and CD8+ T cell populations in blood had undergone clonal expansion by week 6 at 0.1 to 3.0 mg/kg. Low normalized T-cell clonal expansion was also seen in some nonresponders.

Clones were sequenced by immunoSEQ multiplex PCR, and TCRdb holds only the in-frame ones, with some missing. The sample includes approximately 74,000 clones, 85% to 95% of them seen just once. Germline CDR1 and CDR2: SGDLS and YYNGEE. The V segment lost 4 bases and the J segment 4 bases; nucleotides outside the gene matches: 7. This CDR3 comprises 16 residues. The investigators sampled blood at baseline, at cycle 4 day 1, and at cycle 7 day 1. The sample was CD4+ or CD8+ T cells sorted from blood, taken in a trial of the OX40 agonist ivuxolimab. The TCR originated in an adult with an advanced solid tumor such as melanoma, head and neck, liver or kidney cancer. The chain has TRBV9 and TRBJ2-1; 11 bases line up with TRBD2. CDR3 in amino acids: CASSRTSGSPYNEQFF. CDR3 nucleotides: TGTGCCAGCAGCCGAACTAGCGGGAGTCCGTACAATGAGCAGTTCTTC.